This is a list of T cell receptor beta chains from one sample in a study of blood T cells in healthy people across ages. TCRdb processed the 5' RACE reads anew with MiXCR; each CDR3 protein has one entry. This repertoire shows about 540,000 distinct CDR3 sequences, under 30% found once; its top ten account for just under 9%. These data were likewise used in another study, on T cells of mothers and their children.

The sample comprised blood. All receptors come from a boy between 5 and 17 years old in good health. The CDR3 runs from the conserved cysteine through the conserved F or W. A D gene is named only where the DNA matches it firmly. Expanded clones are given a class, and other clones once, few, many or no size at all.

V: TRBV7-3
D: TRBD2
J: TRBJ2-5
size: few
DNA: TGTGCCAGCAGCTTAGAGACTAGCGGGAGGCGCGGCGAGGTATTC
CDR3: CASSLETSGRRGEVF

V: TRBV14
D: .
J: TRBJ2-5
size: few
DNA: TGTGCCAGCAGCCACGGAGGGGCCCAGTACTTC
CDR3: CASSHGGAQYF

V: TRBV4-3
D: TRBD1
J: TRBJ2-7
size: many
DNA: TGCGCCAGCAGCCAAGGGACAGGGCGCTACGAGCAGTACTTC
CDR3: CASSQGTGRYEQYF

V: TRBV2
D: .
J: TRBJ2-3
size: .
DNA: TGTGCCAGCTCCTTCCTCGTTCGGGTATCGAGCACAGATACGCAGTATTTT
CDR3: CASSFLVRVSSTDTQYF

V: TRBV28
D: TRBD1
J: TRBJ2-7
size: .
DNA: TGTGCCAGCAGCCCAGGGACAGCCTATCCATACGAGCAGTACTTC
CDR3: CASSPGTAYPYEQYF

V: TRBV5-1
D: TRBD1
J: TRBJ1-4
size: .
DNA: TGCGCCAGCAGCTTCTCCGGGACAGCAACTAATGAAAAACTGTTTTTT
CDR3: CASSFSGTATNEKLFF

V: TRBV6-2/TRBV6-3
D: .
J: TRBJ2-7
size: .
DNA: TGTGCCAGCAGTTACGGAGTCGGAAAATACGAGCAGTACTTC
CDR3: CASSYGVGKYEQYF

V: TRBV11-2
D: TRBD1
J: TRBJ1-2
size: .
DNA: TGTGCCAGCAGCTTGGGGGGAACGTTTGCGGGACAGGGCTCCCACTACACCTTC
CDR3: CASSLGGTFAGQGSHYTF

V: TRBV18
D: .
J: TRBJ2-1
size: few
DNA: TGTGCCAGCTCACCAAGAAGCTCCTACAATGAGCAGTTCTTC
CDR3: CASSPRSSYNEQFF

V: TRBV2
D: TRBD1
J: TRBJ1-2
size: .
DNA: TGTGCCGGCCAGGGACAGGGGAACTATGGCTACACCTTC
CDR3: CAGQGQGNYGYTF

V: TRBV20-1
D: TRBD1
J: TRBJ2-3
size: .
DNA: TGCAGTGCTAGAGGGGACAGAACAAGCACAGATACGCAGTATTTT
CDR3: CSARGDRTSTDTQYF

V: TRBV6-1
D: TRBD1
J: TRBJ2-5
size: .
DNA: TGTGCCAGCAGTGTCGACAGGGGAGTGGAGACCCAGTACTTC
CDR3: CASSVDRGVETQYF

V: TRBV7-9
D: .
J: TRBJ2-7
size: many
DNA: TGTGCCAGCAGCATTTTGGGGGGACAGCCCTCCTACGAGCAGTACTTC
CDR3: CASSILGGQPSYEQYF

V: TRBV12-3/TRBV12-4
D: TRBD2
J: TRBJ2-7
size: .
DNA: TGTGCCAGCAGTATGGGACTAGCCGAGCAGTACTTC
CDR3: CASSMGLAEQYF

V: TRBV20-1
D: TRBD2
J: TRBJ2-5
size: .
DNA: TGCAGTGCTAGAGATCAGCGGGGGGTCGGGGAGCAGTACTTC
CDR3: CSARDQRGVGEQYF

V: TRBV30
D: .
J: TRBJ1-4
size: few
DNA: TGTGCCTGGAGCTACAAAAAGGGGGTGGAGAATGAAAAACTGTTTTTT
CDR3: CAWSYKKGVENEKLFF